The 14 T cell receptor beta chains reported below all come from one sample, sequenced in a study of T cells after yellow fever vaccination. TCRdb fed the 5' RACE reads into MiXCR, producing one record per CDR3 protein. The profile shows 110,000 to 150,000 distinct CDR3 sequences, about 6.2% of them singletons. The specimen comprised CD4+ T cells sorted from PBMCs, sampled 10 days after the yellow fever booster vaccination. These receptors originate from a man aged 25 to 40 who received the YFV17D yellow fever vaccine.

In its sample, this clonotype was seen many times. Here the CDR3 reads CASGGLAGGELFF. The CDR3 region has the DNA TGTGCCAGCGGGGGACTGGCGGGCGGGGAGCTGTTTTTT. The chain couples TRBV2 to TRBJ2-2, with a tentative D call TRBD2 (6 bases). The V end lost 8 bases, the J end lost 7 bases, and 14 bases lay between the germline ends. Germline V gene sequence: CDR1 SNHLY, CDR2 FYNNEI. The CDR3 length is 13 residues.

This clonotype was recorded many times. V usage is TRBV9 and J usage is TRBJ2-1; 10 bases agree with TRBD1. Germline V gives CDR1 SGDLS, CDR2 YYNGEE. The CDR3 has 18 amino acids. After removal of 0 bases from V and 5 bases from J, the junction contained 11 bases not matched to a gene. The CDR3 DNA is TGTGCCAGCAGCGTAGCCCCCACGGGGGGGACAGGGGACAATGAGCAGTTCTTC. The encoded protein is CASSVAPTGGTGDNEQFF.

This clonotype was seen repeatedly, ten times or more. The genes are TRBV10-3 and TRBJ2-1, with D unresolved. Germline CDR1 ENHRY, CDR2 SYGVKD. V was clipped by 5 bases and J by 0 bases, with 11 bases between them. The CDR3 is 15 amino acids. CDR3 loop: CAISNFDGSYNEQFF. In DNA form, the CDR3 reads TGTGCCATCAGTAATTTCGACGGCTCCTACAATGAGCAGTTCTTC.

This clonotype has ten or more counts. The V and J genes are TRBV10-3 and TRBJ1-6; D gene ambiguous. Germline V gene lookup returns CDR1 ENHRY and CDR2 SYGVKD. Trimming took off 4 bases at V and 5 bases at J, with 12 bases between the two ends. This CDR3 is built from 15 residues. The CDR3 DNA is TGTGCCATCAGTGCGATAGGGCGAAATAATTCACCCCTCCACTTT. Translated, it gives CAISAIGRNNSPLHF.

As concerns this clonotype: At one end the junction does not follow the germline gene, possibly because of a read error. The V call is TRBV5-1, the J call TRBJ2-7, with 11 bases identical to TRBD2. The CDR3 is 16 residues long. Germline V lookup: CDR1 SGHRS, CDR2 YFSETQ. As DNA, the CDR3 is TGCGTCAGCCGCTCCCCGACGGGACTAGCGGACGGGGAGCAGTACTTC. This codes for CVSRSPTGLADGEQYF.

This clonotype was seen at least ten times. The genes are TRBV4-1 and TRBJ2-1; D may be TRBD2 (6 bases). V lost 1 base to trimming and J lost 7 bases, with 17 bases between them. This CDR3 has 16 residues. The germline V gene has CDR1 MGHRA and CDR2 YSYEKL. The CDR3 spells CASSQVQSTRRNEQFF. The CDR3 DNA reads as TGCGCCAGCAGCCAAGTCCAGTCGACTAGGAGGAATGAGCAGTTCTTC.

This clonotype was observed once. One base away lies a much larger clone, so this may be a sequencing read error. The chain uses TRBV9 and TRBJ2-3; D unclear. V dropped 5 bases and J dropped 5 bases, with 18 bases sitting between them. The germline V gene has CDR1 SGDLS and CDR2 YYNGEE. The CDR3 runs to 15 residues. DNA of the CDR3: TGTGCCAGCAGTCATGACGCAACCCGCGGAGATACGCAGTATTTT. It is translated as CASSHDATRGDTQYF.

This clonotype was recorded many times. CDR3 sequence reads: CASSSLAPAYEQYF. The CDR3 bases are TGTGCCAGCAGCTCCCTAGCGCCAGCCTACGAGCAGTACTTC. The chain is built from TRBV7-2 and TRBJ2-7, with a possible D match to TRBD2 (6 bases). Trimming cost V 4 bases and J 2 bases, with 12 bases left between them. CDR1 and CDR2 (germline): SGHTA, FQGNSA. The CDR3 is 14 residues long.

In this sample, this clonotype turned up many times. This chain uses TRBV7-2 with TRBJ2-1; no firm D call. Looked up from germline, CDR1 is SGHTA and CDR2 is FQGNSA. The CDR3 is 15 amino acids. V was pared by 5 bases and J by 0 bases, with 11 bases between. CDR3 region: CASSPTGNSYNEQFF. CDR3 in DNA: TGTGCCAGCAGCCCGACGGGTAACTCCTACAATGAGCAGTTCTTC.

About this clonotype itself: A much larger clone differs by one base, so this may be a read error. The rearrangement uses TRBV10-3 and TRBJ2-6, with 7 bases fitting TRBD1. CDR3 length equals 18 residues. V lost 10 bases and J lost 0; bases outside the gene matches: 15. Germline V gene sequence: CDR1 ENHRY, CDR2 SYGVKD. In DNA form, the CDR3 reads TGTGCCACCAATCATTCTGGGACAGACGGCTCTGGGGCCAACGTCCTGACTTTC. It is translated as CATNHSGTDGSGANVLTF.

This clonotype was seen many times. The genes are TRBV5-1 and TRBJ2-4; D ambiguous. The CDR3 contains 13 residues. Germline CDR1 reads SGHRS; CDR2 reads YFSETQ. The ends were cut back, 10 bases at V and 1 base at J, with 12 bases in the middle. The CDR3 here is CAFLVWAKNIQYF. Written as DNA, the CDR3 is TGCGCCTTCCTAGTTTGGGCCAAAAACATTCAGTACTTC.

This clonotype was detected many times. The chain is built from TRBV12-3 or TRBV12-4 and TRBJ1-1; D unresolved. This CDR3 is built from 14 residues. Trimming took off 6 bases at V and 11 bases at J, with 22 bases between the two ends. The CDR3 protein is CASSSPPLVRLAFF. In DNA form, the CDR3 reads TGTGCCAGCAGCTCCCCCCCCTTAGTACGGTTGGCTTTCTTT.

In this sample, this clonotype turned up many times. The chain has TRBV5-1 and TRBJ2-2, with TRBD2 as a possible D gene (6 bases). In germline, CDR1 is SGHRS, CDR2 YFSETQ. V was shortened by 6 bases and J by 1 base, with 16 bases between the two germline ends. This CDR3 spans 16 amino acids. The CDR3 reads CASKGGGAMNTGELFF. The CDR3 DNA reads TGCGCCAGCAAGGGAGGAGGGGCTATGAACACCGGGGAGCTGTTTTTT.

This clonotype was picked up many times. V and J are TRBV12-3 or TRBV12-4 and TRBJ2-7; 10 bases are a match to TRBD1. V trimming: 3 bases; J trimming: 5 bases; junction bases outside the gene matches: 7. This CDR3 spans 15 amino acids. The CDR3 spells CASSFLRDRGHEQYF. CDR3 sequence (DNA): TGTGCCAGCAGTTTCCTCCGGGACAGGGGCCACGAGCAGTACTTC.